This T cell receptor (beta chain) was profiled in a study of T cell responses to AZD1222 COVID-19 vaccine. A note on this clone: Its antigen is unidentified.

Pooled in the analysis were second doses at about 4 or about 12 weeks. Using immunoSEQ multiplex PCR, the repertoire was profiled, and TCRdb retains in-frame clones only, with some absent. The sample has about 150,000 clones, about 92% seen once. Regarding the study as a whole: Nearly half of spike-specific TCRs reportedly target unmutated variant regions. Distributed over spike, vaccine-associated CD4 TCRs predominated at 160-218 and 743-854.

Material: peripheral blood, obtained 28 days after the second AZD1222 dose. This TCR derives from an adult who received the AZD1222 COVID-19 vaccine.

The CDR3 region has the DNA TGCAGCGTTATGGGGACCGGGGAGCTGTTTTTT. Translating gives CSVMGTGELFF. The gene calls are TRBV29-1 and TRBJ2-2; D remains ambiguous. Germline V gene data show CDR1 as SQVTM and CDR2 as ANQGSEA. This CDR3 has 11 residues. Between the trimmed V and J ends, which lost 5 bases and 5 bases, there was a span of 6 bases.